Given below is one TCR beta chain in context. In the source study's methods: Estimation of nucleated cell counts was performed using reference gene primer amplification. Assay: immunoSEQ multiplex PCR; the TCRdb copy retains only in-frame clones and omits some. V and J calls and clone size are given by that table; D and trimming were obtained from the DNA. Here the sample spans about 120,000 clones, 70% to 85% being singletons. This specimen comes from a study of blood T cell repertoires in COVID-19. Across the study: From the United States, Italy and Spain came samples of acute and convalescent COVID-19.

There are 17 residues in the CDR3. V shed 5 bases, J shed 5 bases, and the junction held 14 bases outside the gene matches. The germline CDR1 and CDR2 sequences are SGHNT and YENEEA. The specimen sequenced was peripheral blood. The chain has TRBV11-3 and TRBJ2-7, with TRBD1 identical over 11 bases. This receptor was obtained from a man aged 45-65 years with acute or convalescent COVID-19. The CDR3: CASSPGQGASLGHEQYF. CDR3 nucleotides: TGTGCCAGCAGCCCAGGACAGGGGGCCTCTCTGGGCCACGAGCAGTACTTC.